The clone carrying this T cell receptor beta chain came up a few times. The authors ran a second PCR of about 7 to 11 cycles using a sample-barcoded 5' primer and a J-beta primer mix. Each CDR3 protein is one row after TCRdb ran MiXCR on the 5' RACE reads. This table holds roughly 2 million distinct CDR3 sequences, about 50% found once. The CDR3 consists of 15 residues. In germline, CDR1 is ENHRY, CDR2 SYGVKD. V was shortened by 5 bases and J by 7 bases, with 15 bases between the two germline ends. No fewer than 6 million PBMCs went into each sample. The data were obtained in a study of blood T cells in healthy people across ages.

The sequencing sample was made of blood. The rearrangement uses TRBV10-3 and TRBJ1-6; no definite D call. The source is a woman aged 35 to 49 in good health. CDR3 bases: TGTGCCATCAGTCGGGCCCCAGATCAAAATTCACCCCTCCACTTT. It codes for CAISRAPDQNSPLHF.